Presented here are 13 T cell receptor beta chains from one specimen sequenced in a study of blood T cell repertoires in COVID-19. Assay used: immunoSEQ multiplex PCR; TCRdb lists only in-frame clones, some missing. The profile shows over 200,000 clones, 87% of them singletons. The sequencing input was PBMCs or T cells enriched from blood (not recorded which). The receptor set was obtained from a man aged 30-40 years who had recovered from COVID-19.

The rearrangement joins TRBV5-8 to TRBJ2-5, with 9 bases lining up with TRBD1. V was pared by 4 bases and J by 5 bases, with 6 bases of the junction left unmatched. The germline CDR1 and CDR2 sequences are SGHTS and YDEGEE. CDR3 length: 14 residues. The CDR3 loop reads CASSDRDRGETQYF. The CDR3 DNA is TGTGCCAGCAGCGATCGTGACAGGGGGGAGACCCAGTACTTC.

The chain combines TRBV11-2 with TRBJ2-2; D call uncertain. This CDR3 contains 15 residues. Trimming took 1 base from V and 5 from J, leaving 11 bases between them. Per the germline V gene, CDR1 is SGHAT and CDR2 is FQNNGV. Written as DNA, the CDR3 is TGTGCCAGCAGCTTAGGATCGAGGTTGACCGGGGAGCTGTTTTTT. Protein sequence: CASSLGSRLTGELFF.

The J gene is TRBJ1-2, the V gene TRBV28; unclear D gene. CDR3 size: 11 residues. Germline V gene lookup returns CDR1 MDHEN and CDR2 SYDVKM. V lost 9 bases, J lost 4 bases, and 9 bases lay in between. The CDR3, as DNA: TGTGCCAGTCGGGAGGGCTATGGCTACACCTTC. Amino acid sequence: CASREGYGYTF.

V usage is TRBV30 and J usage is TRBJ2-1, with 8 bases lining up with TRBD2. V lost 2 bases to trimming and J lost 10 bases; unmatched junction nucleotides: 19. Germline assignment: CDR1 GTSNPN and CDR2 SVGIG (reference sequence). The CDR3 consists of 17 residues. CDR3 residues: CAWSPLIKSGRVGEQFF. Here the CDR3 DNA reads TGTGCCTGGAGTCCATTAATTAAGAGCGGGAGAGTAGGGGAGCAGTTCTTC.

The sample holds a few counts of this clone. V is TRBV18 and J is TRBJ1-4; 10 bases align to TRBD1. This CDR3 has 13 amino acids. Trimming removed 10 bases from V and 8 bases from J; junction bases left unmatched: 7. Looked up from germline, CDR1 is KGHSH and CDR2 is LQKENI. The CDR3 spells CATSRDRGEKLFF. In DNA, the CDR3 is TGTGCCACCAGCCGGGACAGGGGCGAAAAACTGTTTTTT.

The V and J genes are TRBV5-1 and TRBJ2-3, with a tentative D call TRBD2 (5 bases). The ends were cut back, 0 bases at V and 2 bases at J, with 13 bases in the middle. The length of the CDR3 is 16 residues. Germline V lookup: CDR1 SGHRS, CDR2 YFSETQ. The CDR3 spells CASSLGGVGLTDTQYF. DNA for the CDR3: TGCGCCAGCAGCTTGGGGGGAGTCGGGCTCACAGATACGCAGTATTTT.

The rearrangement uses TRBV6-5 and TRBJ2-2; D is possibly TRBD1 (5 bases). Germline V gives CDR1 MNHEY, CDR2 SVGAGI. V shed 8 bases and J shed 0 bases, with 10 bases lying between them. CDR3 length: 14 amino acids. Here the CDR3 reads CASRTQTNTGELFF. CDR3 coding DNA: TGTGCCAGCCGGACACAAACGAACACCGGGGAGCTGTTTTTT.

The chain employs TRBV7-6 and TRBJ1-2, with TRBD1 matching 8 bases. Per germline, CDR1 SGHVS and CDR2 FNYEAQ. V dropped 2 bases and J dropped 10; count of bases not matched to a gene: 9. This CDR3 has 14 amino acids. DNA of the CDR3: TGTGCCAGCAGCTTAAGGTCCGCAGGGGGCGACTACACCTTC. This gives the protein CASSLRSAGGDYTF.

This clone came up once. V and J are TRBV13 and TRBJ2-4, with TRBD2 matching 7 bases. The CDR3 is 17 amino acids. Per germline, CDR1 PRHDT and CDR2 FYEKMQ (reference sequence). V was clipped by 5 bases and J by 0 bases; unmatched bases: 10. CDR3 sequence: CASSHRDYFLAKNIQYF. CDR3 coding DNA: TGTGCCAGCAGCCACCGGGACTATTTTTTAGCCAAAAACATTCAGTACTTC.

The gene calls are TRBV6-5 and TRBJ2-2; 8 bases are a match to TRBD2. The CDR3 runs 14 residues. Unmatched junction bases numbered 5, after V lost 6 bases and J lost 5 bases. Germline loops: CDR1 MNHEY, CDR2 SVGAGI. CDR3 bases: TGTGCCAGCAGCCGGGGGGGGTGGACCGGGGAGCTGTTTTTT. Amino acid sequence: CASSRGGWTGELFF.

The CDR3 region has the DNA TGCGCCAGCAGCTCCCCCGGGACAGGGACCTACGAGCAGTACTTC. Its translation: CASSSPGTGTYEQYF. The chain links TRBV5-1 to TRBJ2-7, with 9 positions matching TRBD1. J gave up 2 bases and V 3 bases, and 6 bases lay outside the gene matches. This CDR3 has 15 residues. Germline V gives CDR1 SGHRS, CDR2 YFSETQ.

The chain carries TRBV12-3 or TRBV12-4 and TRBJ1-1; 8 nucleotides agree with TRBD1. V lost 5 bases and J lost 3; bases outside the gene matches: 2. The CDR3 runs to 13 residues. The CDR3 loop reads CASSGQGHTEAFF. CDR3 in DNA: TGTGCCAGCAGTGGACAGGGTCACACTGAAGCTTTCTTT.

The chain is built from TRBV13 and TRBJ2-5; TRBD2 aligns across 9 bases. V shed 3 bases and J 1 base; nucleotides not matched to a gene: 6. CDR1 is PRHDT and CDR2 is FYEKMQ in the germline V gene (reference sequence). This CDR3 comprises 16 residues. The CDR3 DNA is TGTGCCAGCAGCTTGCGTCTAGCGGGACCCCAAGAGACCCAGTACTTC. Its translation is CASSLRLAGPQETQYF.